This T cell receptor (beta chain) was captured in a study of brain T cells in children with intractable seizures. Whole-study findings and limits: Clones missing pre-surgery may reflect undersampling of that blood sample. Only CDR3 sequence similarity suggested viral specificity, without known HCMV serostatus.

Profiled with immunoSEQ multiplex PCR; TCRdb holds only in-frame clones, not every one. The sample yields about 350,000 clones, about 94% seen once. The germline V and J ends were trimmed by 3 bases and 2 bases, with 4 bases remaining between them. This CDR3 comprises 13 residues. Germline CDR1 and CDR2: LNHDA and SQIVND (reference sequence). A remark on this clone: Its antigen remains unknown.

Time point indicated: blood from clinic visit 5 months post-surgery; TSC patient then seizure free. Only cases whose brain tissue showed the highest T cell transcript signatures were sequenced. Pre-surgery treatment included at least one anti-epileptic drug. The sample consisted of peripheral blood, taken more than 4 months after surgery. The clonotype was recovered from a boy younger than two with tuberous sclerosis and intractable seizures. V and J are TRBV19 and TRBJ1-4; D gene ambiguous. The CDR3 loop is CASSMLTNEKLFF. The CDR3 DNA follows: TGTGCCAGTAGTATGCTGACTAATGAAAAACTGTTTTTT. Variable domain in full (rest from reference TRBV19 and TRBJ1-4): DGGITQSPKYLFRKEGQNVTLSCEQNLNHDAMYWYRQDPGQGLRLIYYSQIVNDFQKGDIAEGYSVSREKKESFPLTVTSAQKNPTAFYLCASSMLTNEKLFFGSGTQLSVL.